The TCR beta chain described here comes from a study of blood T cell repertoires in COVID-19. With V trimmed by 6 bases and J by 5 bases, 9 bases remained unmatched. Germline V gene data show CDR1 as MGHRA and CDR2 as YSYEKL. The CDR3 is 14 residues long. TCRdb's copy holds only in-frame clones and misses some; the assay was immunoSEQ multiplex PCR. The sample lists about 480,000 clones, about 89% occurring once. The chain carries TRBV4-1 and TRBJ1-1, with 7 positions matching TRBD1. The specimen sequenced was peripheral blood. This clonotype was obtained from a woman aged 50 to 60 with COVID-19, enrolled during active disease. As DNA, the CDR3 is TGCGCCAGCAGTCCCGACAGGGCTTTAACTGAAGCTTTCTTT. Encoded protein: CASSPDRALTEAFF.